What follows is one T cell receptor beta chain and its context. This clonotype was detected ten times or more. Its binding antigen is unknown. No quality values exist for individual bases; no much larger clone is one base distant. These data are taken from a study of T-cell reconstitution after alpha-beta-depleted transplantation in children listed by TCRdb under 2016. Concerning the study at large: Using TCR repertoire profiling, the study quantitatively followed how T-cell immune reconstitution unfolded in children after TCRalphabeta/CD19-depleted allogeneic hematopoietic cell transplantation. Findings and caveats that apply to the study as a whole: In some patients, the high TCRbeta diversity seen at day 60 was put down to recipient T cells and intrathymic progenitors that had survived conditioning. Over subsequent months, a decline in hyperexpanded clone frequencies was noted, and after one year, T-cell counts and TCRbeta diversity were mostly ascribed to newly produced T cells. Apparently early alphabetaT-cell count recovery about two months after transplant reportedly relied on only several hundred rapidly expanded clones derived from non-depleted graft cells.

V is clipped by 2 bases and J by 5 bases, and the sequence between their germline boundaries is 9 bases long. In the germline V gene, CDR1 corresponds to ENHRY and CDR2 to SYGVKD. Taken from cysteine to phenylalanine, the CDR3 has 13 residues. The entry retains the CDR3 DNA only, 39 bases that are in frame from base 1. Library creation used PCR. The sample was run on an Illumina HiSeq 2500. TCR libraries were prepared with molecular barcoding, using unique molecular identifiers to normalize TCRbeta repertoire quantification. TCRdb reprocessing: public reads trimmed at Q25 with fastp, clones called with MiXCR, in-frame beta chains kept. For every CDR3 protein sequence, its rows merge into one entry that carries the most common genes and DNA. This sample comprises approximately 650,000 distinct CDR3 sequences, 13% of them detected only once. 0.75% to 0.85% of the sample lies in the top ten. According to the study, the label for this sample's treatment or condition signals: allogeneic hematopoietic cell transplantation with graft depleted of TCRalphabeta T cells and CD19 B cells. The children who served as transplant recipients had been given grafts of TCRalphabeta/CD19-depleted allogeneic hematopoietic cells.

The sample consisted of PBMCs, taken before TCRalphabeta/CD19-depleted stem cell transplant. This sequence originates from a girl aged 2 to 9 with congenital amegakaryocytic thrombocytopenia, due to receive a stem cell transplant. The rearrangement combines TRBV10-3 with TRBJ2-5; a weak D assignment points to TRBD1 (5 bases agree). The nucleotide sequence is TGTGCCATCAGTGAGCAGGGTGGGGAGACCCAGTACTTC. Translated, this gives CAISEQGGETQYF.